Below, one T cell receptor beta chain is given with its context. What it recognizes is unknown. The data were taken from a study of cytomegalovirus exposure and HLA in healthy donors. In the study overall: HLA-typed donors were the source of 83 million or so unique TCRs held in an early data release. Whole-study results and caveats: Trimming of TCR beta V- and J-genes showed a link, identified in a later analysis, to a missense DCLRE1C variant. Certain indistinguishable V segments, among them TRBV6-2 and TRBV6-3, were excluded. In a later analysis, donors in an Asian-associated ancestry cluster reportedly had fewer N-insertions in productive TCRs than the cohort mean.

Primers: 60 Vbeta forward and 13 Jbeta reverse. Sequencing was performed with immunoSEQ multiplex PCR; in TCRdb, only in-frame clones are kept and a portion is missing. The sample consists of about 92,000 clones, more than 65% of them appearing once. Looked up from germline, CDR1 is SGHAT and CDR2 is FQNNGV. Deletions cut 3 bases from V and 3 bases from J, with 9 bases between. The CDR3 runs to 13 residues. This clonotype was obtained from a young woman in good health and CMV-seropositive. This sequence joins TRBV11-2 and TRBJ2-7; a weak D match, TRBD1 (5 bases). The specimen was PBMCs. CDR3 coding DNA: TGTGCCAGCAGCTTGGGGCAATACTACGAGCAGTACTTC. This translates into CASSLGQYYEQYF.